What follows are 17 T cell receptor beta chains derived from one specimen sequenced in a study of vaccination effects on CD4 cells after COVID-19. These receptors have no identified antigens. CD4+ T cell isolation took place after less than 13 days of culture. Generated by immunoSEQ multiplex PCR, the TCRdb table keeps only in-frame clones and is missing some. The table has roughly 64,000 clones, about two thirds seen once; the top ten hold approximately 22%. Sample: CD4+ T cells from PBMCs cultured without peptide, taken before COVID-19 vaccination. These receptors were obtained from a human donor who had a prior SARS-CoV-2 infection.

The chain has TRBV7-8 and TRBJ2-5; perhaps D is TRBD1 or TRBD2 (5 bases each). This CDR3 region has 14 residues. Trimming left V 7 bases short and J 2 bases short, with 14 bases between. CDR1 and CDR2 (germline): SGHVS, FQNEAQ. CDR3 DNA: TGTGCCAGCAACCGGTTGGGGGAACAAGAGACCCAGTACTTC. Amino acids: CASNRLGEQETQYF. Filled out from reference TRBV7-8 and TRBJ2-5, the complete variable domain reads GAGVSQSPRYKVAKRGQDVALRCDPISGHVSLFWYQQALGQGPEFLTYFQNEAQLDKSGLPSDRFFAERPEGSVSTLKIQRTQQEDSAVYLCASNRLGEQETQYFGPGTRLLVL.

The chain is built from TRBV7-9 and TRBJ1-1; 10 bases are a match to TRBD1. The CDR3 spans 16 residues. V lost 4 bases and J lost 2; bases outside the gene matches: 7. Germline V gene lookup returns CDR1 SEHNR and CDR2 FQNEAQ (reference sequence). The CDR3 protein is CASSSRQGALNTEAFF. The CDR3 DNA is TGTGCCAGCAGCTCGCGACAGGGGGCGCTTAACACTGAAGCTTTCTTT.

The rearrangement joins TRBV11-3 to TRBJ1-1, with D tentatively TRBD1 (5 bases). The CDR3 is 15 amino acids. CDR1 and CDR2 (germline): SGHNT, YENEEA. Between the trimmed V and J ends, which lost 1 base and 8 bases, there was a span of 17 bases. CDR3 protein: CASSLVGGRGPEAFF. CDR3 in DNA: TGTGCCAGCAGCTTAGTCGGGGGGAGGGGACCCGAAGCTTTCTTT.

This clone came up a few times. This rearrangement joins TRBV2 to TRBJ1-2, with 8 bases matching TRBD1. Germline V gives CDR1 SNHLY, CDR2 FYNNEI. CDR3 size: 16 residues. The ends lost 6 bases at V and 1 base at J; junction bases unmatched: 10. The CDR3 bases are TGTGCCAGCAGCAACCAAGACAGGGGTAATAACTATGGCTACACCTTC. This sequence encodes CASSNQDRGNNYGYTF.

The rearrangement joins TRBV11-3 to TRBJ2-2; TRBD2 matches at 9 bases. Per the germline V gene, CDR1 is SGHNT and CDR2 is YENEEA. The CDR3 covers 15 residues. Trimming removed 1 base from V and 4 bases from J; junction bases left unmatched: 1. The CDR3 region is CASSLGGRVTGELFF. In DNA form, the CDR3 reads TGTGCCAGCAGCTTAGGCGGGAGGGTCACCGGGGAGCTGTTTTTT.

V usage is TRBV5-1 and J usage is TRBJ2-5; no definite D call. Germline CDR1 reads SGHRS; CDR2 reads YFSETQ. Trimming pared 2 bases from V and 7 bases from J, leaving 9 bases between. This CDR3 has 12 residues. This chain's CDR3 is CASSFLPGTQYF. DNA for the CDR3: TGCGCCAGCAGCTTCCTCCCTGGGACCCAGTACTTC.

V gene TRBV5-1 combines with J gene TRBJ2-3, with TRBD1 matching over 9 bases. V gave up 2 bases and J gave up 6 bases; unmatched junction bases: 7. This CDR3 region has 15 residues. Per germline, CDR1 SGHRS and CDR2 YFSETQ. The CDR3 reads CASSFETGGEDTQYF. The CDR3 DNA reads as TGCGCCAGCAGCTTCGAGACAGGGGGTGAGGATACGCAGTATTTT.

CDR3 nucleotides: TGTGCCAGCAGCTTACCGGGCGGGGCCGCCTACAATGAGCAGTTCTTC. Translated, it gives CASSLPGGAAYNEQFF. The V and J genes are TRBV11-3 and TRBJ2-1; D possibly corresponds to TRBD2 (6 bases). Trimming cost V 2 bases and J 2 bases, with 13 bases left between them. In germline, CDR1 is SGHNT, CDR2 YENEEA. The CDR3 runs to 16 residues. Combining the CDR3 with reference TRBV11-3 and TRBJ2-1 gives the whole variable domain EAGVVQSPRYKIIEKKQPVAFWCNPISGHNTLYWYLQNLGQGPELLIRYENEEAVDDSQLPKDRFSAERLKGVDSTLKIQPAELGDSAVYLCASSLPGGAAYNEQFFGPGTRLTVL.

The chain has TRBV30 and TRBJ1-2; 8 bases line up with TRBD1. CDR3 length: 12 amino acids. V dropped 5 bases and J dropped 7; count of bases not matched to a gene: 6. CDR1 and CDR2 from the germline V gene are GTSNPN and SVGIG (reference sequence). The CDR3 region has the DNA TGTGCCTGGGCAGGGGGCTTTGGTGGCTACACCTTC. Translation: CAWAGGFGGYTF. The whole variable domain, remainder taken from reference TRBV30 and TRBJ1-2, is SQTIHQWPATLVQPVGSPLSLECTVEGTSNPNLYWYRQAAGRGLQLLFYSVGIGQISSEVPQNLSASRPQDRQFILSSKKLLLSDSGFYLCAWAGGFGGYTFGSGTRLTVV.

This clone was seen more than once but under ten times. The chain carries TRBV6-5 and TRBJ2-7; 10 bases agree with TRBD2. After removal of 8 bases from V and 2 bases from J, the junction contained 6 bases not matched to a gene. CDR1 MNHEY and CDR2 SVGAGI come from the germline V gene. The length of the CDR3 is 14 residues. CDR3 coding DNA: TGTGCCAGCCTGAATAGCGGGGGGACCTACGAGCAGTACTTC. Amino acid sequence: CASLNSGGTYEQYF.

This clone was detected only once. The genes are TRBV9 and TRBJ1-3; no clear D. The V gene lost 4 bases and the J gene lost 0 bases, with 11 bases spanning the gap. CDR1 and CDR2 from the germline V gene are SGDLS and YYNGEE. This CDR3 region has 15 residues. The CDR3 DNA reads as TGTGCCAGCAGCCTGGAAGGTATCTCTGGAAACACCATATATTTT. It translates to CASSLEGISGNTIYF.

The chain recombines TRBV2 with TRBJ2-2; 13 bases line up with TRBD2. Trimming at V came to 5 bases and at J to 4 bases, leaving 1 base not matched to a gene. Germline V gives CDR1 SNHLY, CDR2 FYNNEI. The CDR3 loop spans 15 amino acids. The CDR3 sequence is CASSRTSGSTGELFF. CDR3 coding DNA: TGTGCCAGCAGTCGGACTAGCGGGAGCACCGGGGAGCTGTTTTTT.

This chain joins TRBV18 and TRBJ2-7; D is unresolved. Germline V lookup: CDR1 KGHSH, CDR2 LQKENI. V gave up 2 bases and J gave up 3 bases, with 2 bases separating them. The CDR3 runs 11 residues. In DNA, the CDR3 is TGTGCCAGCTCACCAGGCTACGAGCAGTACTTC. It yields the protein CASSPGYEQYF.

V usage is TRBV7-3 and J usage is TRBJ2-3, with D tentatively TRBD1 or TRBD2 (5 bases each). CDR3 length: 13 residues. Germline lookup yields CDR1 SGHTA and CDR2 FQGTGA. V was clipped by 7 bases and J by 2 bases, with 10 bases between them. The CDR3 DNA is TGTGCCAGCACGCGAGGGGACACAGATACGCAGTATTTT. As protein: CASTRGDTDTQYF.

The chain joins TRBV7-6 to TRBJ2-5; D is uncertain. The CDR3 covers 11 residues. In germline, CDR1 is SGHVS, CDR2 FNYEAQ. The V end lost 1 base, the J end lost 5 bases, and 2 bases lay between the germline ends. The CDR3 sequence: CASSLVETQYF. CDR3 in DNA: TGTGCCAGCAGCTTAGTGGAGACCCAGTACTTC. Full variable domain (missing parts from reference TRBV7-6 and TRBJ2-5): GAGVSQSPRYKVTKRGQDVALRCDPISGHVSLYWYRQALGQGPEFLTYFNYEAQQDKSGLPNDRFSAERPEGSISTLTIQRTEQRDSAMYRCASSLVETQYFGPGTRLLVL.

The chain links TRBV7-2 to TRBJ1-3; no clear D gene. The CDR3 runs to 16 residues. Trimming removed 3 bases from V and 6 bases from J, with 18 bases in between. Per germline, CDR1 SGHTA and CDR2 FQGNSA. CDR3 sequence (DNA): TGTGCCAGCAGCTTTGGAGTGGCGAGTGGGTTAAACACCATATATTTT. Protein sequence: CASSFGVASGLNTIYF.

The gene calls are TRBV5-8 and TRBJ1-5; 8 bases are a match to TRBD1. Germline assignment: CDR1 SGHTS and CDR2 YDEGEE. The CDR3 contains 18 residues. V lost 0 bases to trimming and J lost 2 bases; unmatched junction nucleotides: 10. CDR3 loop: CASSLAYSGTGGNQPQHF. CDR3 DNA: TGTGCCAGCAGCTTGGCTTATTCCGGGACAGGAGGCAATCAGCCCCAGCATTTT.